The 19 T cell receptor beta chains reported below all come from one sample, sequenced in a study of a mutant IDH1 vaccine in newly diagnosed glioma. Time point here: week 23, last vaccination. Alongside topical imiquimod, each dose of vaccine comprised 300 ug of mutant IDH1 20-mer peptide. The data were produced by immunoSEQ multiplex PCR, yet TCRdb's version contains in-frame clones alone and is incomplete. Found here are about 20,000 clones, roughly four fifths of them singletons; the top ten hold less than 15%. Their specific antigens are unknown. The sample in question was PBMCs, obtained from a glioma patient whose treatment included an IDH1 peptide vaccine. Every receptor here comes from a man aged 25-40 years with glioma.

The chain employs TRBV6-1 and TRBJ1-5; 7 bases line up with TRBD1. Germline assignment: CDR1 MNHNS and CDR2 SASEGT. J was trimmed by 7 bases and V by 11 bases; bases with no gene match: 17. The CDR3 sequence is 15 residues long. The DNA of the CDR3 is TGTGCCGCTTCGGACAGGACGTCGGTGAAACAGCCCCAGCATTTT. Its translation is CAASDRTSVKQPQHF.

The rearrangement uses TRBV29-1 and TRBJ2-7; a possible D gene is TRBD2 (7 bases). Germline-derived CDR1 and CDR2 are SQVTM and ANQGSEA. V shed 6 bases and J shed 3 bases, with 15 bases lying between them. CDR3 length: 13 amino acids. The CDR3 coding sequence is TGCAGCGTCCGAGGGGGGGGAATCTACGAGCAGTACTTC. It translates to CSVRGGGIYEQYF.

V and J are TRBV9 and TRBJ2-5; D is possibly TRBD1 (6 bases). This CDR3 has 15 residues. The V gene's germline CDR1 is SGDLS and CDR2 YYNGEE. V was shortened by 4 bases and J by 4 bases, with 17 bases between the two germline ends. The CDR3 here is CASSRDRRGVETQYF. CDR3 DNA sequence: TGTGCCAGCAGCCGAGACAGGAGAGGTGTAGAGACCCAGTACTTC.

The rearrangement links TRBV6-6 to TRBJ1-1, with D possibly TRBD1 on 5 matching bases. The germline V gene has CDR1 MNHNY and CDR2 SVGAGI (reference sequence). The CDR3 is 14 amino acids. The V end lost 2 bases, the J end lost 5 bases, and 12 bases lay between the germline ends. The CDR3 DNA reads TGTGCCAGCAGTTACATAGGCAGGGAAACTGAAGCTTTCTTT. Residues: CASSYIGRETEAFF.

This chain links TRBV27 with TRBJ2-1; D might be TRBD2 (5 bases). This CDR3 contains 12 residues. Per germline, CDR1 MNHEY and CDR2 SMNVEV (reference sequence). Trimming removed 2 bases from V and 7 bases from J, with 6 bases in between. The DNA of the CDR3 is TGTGCCAGCAGTTTACGCGGGAATGAGCAGTTCTTC. Encoded protein: CASSLRGNEQFF.

By sample fraction, this clone is large. This chain joins TRBV7-9 and TRBJ2-1, with a possible D match to TRBD1 (6 bases). V was shortened by 7 bases and J by 0 bases, with 22 bases between the two germline ends. This CDR3 region has 18 residues. The germline V gene encodes CDR1 SEHNR and CDR2 FQNEAQ (reference sequence). The CDR3 is CASIGGWGPTASYNEQFF. The CDR3 DNA is TGTGCCAGCATCGGAGGATGGGGGCCCACCGCCTCCTACAATGAGCAGTTCTTC.

This chain links TRBV4-1 with TRBJ1-1; no clear D. Germline CDR1 MGHRA, CDR2 YSYEKL. V was trimmed by 2 bases and J by 0 bases, leaving 7 bases between them. CDR3 length: 14 residues. CDR3 in DNA: TGCGCCAGCAGCCAACCCTTTATGAACACTGAAGCTTTCTTT. It yields the protein CASSQPFMNTEAFF.

The V call is TRBV7-6, the J call TRBJ1-2; the D is unclear. CDR3 length: 12 residues. The ends were cut back, 4 bases at V and 10 bases at J, with 13 bases in the middle. Germline V gene sequence: CDR1 SGHVS, CDR2 FNYEAQ. The CDR3 nucleotides read TGTGCCAGCAGCTCTACACGGCGGGACTACACCTTC. It is translated as CASSSTRRDYTF.

V is TRBV10-3 and J is TRBJ1-1; 7 bases map to TRBD1. The CDR3 loop spans 15 amino acids. Germline V gives CDR1 ENHRY, CDR2 SYGVKD. V was clipped by 3 bases and J by 4 bases; unmatched bases: 8. The CDR3 DNA reads TGTGCCATCAGTGACTTGACAGGGTCTCTCACTGAAGCTTTCTTT. It specifies CAISDLTGSLTEAFF.

CDR3 loop: CASSLGREVYEQYF. The CDR3 bases are TGTGCCAGCAGCTTAGGCAGAGAGGTCTACGAGCAGTACTTC. The chain has TRBV7-9 and TRBJ2-7; D is uncertain. The CDR3 has 14 residues. CDR1 SEHNR and CDR2 FQNEAQ come from the germline V gene (reference sequence). The germline V and J ends were trimmed by 1 base and 3 bases, with 10 bases remaining between them.

V and J are TRBV7-9 and TRBJ2-3; D possibly corresponds to TRBD2 (6 bases). This CDR3 comprises 16 residues. Germline loops: CDR1 SEHNR, CDR2 FQNEAQ (reference sequence). V was trimmed by 4 bases and J by 2 bases, leaving 16 bases between them. In DNA form, the CDR3 reads TGTGCCAGCAGCTCCGAAAAGGGAGGCTACACAGATACGCAGTATTTT. Amino acid sequence: CASSSEKGGYTDTQYF.

The chain links TRBV5-1 to TRBJ1-4; D possibly corresponds to TRBD1 (6 bases). CDR3 length equals 14 residues. V gave up 3 bases and J gave up 6 bases, with 12 bases separating them. Looked up from germline, CDR1 is SGHRS and CDR2 is YFSETQ. CDR3 DNA: TGCGCCAGCAGCTCCGGGACAAGGGATGAAAAACTGTTTTTT. Amino acid sequence: CASSSGTRDEKLFF.

This clone turned up a few times. V is TRBV6-1 and J is TRBJ1-4; D remains ambiguous. Trimming left V 3 bases short and J 10 bases short, with 9 bases between. Germline V gives CDR1 MNHNS, CDR2 SASEGT. This CDR3 contains 12 residues. The CDR3 DNA sequence: TGTGCCAGCAGTGAGTTTCGTGTAAAACTGTTTTTT. It is translated as CASSEFRVKLFF.

V usage is TRBV5-1 and J usage is TRBJ2-7; tentatively, D is TRBD2 (6 bases). Germline V gene data show CDR1 as SGHRS and CDR2 as YFSETQ. V dropped 4 bases and J dropped 3 bases, with 8 bases sitting between them. This CDR3 comprises 12 residues. CDR3 nucleotides: TGCGCCAGCAGCCGGAGGGGCTACGAGCAGTACTTC. Its translation is CASSRRGYEQYF.

This chain joins TRBV29-1 and TRBJ1-2; no firm D call. The V and J ends lost 0 bases and 4 bases respectively, with 9 bases between them. This CDR3 is built from 13 residues. Germline CDR1 is SQVTM and CDR2 is ANQGSEA. CDR3 sequence (DNA): TGCAGCGTTGAAGATCCGGGCTTCTATGGCTACACCTTC. Translating gives CSVEDPGFYGYTF.

The chain carries TRBV5-1 and TRBJ2-7; unclear D gene. CDR1 is SGHRS, CDR2 YFSETQ, per germline. The CDR3 extends over 15 amino acids. Trimming left V 0 bases short and J 0 bases short, with 10 bases between. The DNA of the CDR3 is TGCGCCAGCAGCTTGGGACCCTCGGACTCCTACGAGCAGTACTTC. The encoded protein is CASSLGPSDSYEQYF.

This clone was seen a few times. This sequence joins TRBV5-6 and TRBJ1-4; 7 bases line up with TRBD1. Germline lookup yields CDR1 SGHDT and CDR2 YYEEEE. V lost 4 bases to trimming and J lost 12 bases; unmatched junction nucleotides: 12. The CDR3 spans 14 residues. CDR3 protein: CASSRETGEWELFF. The CDR3 DNA is TGTGCCAGCAGCCGAGAAACAGGGGAGTGGGAACTGTTTTTT.

This chain links TRBV5-4 with TRBJ2-1; D call uncertain. V was pared by 5 bases and J by 10 bases, with 13 bases between. The CDR3 consists of 12 residues. Germline CDR1 is SGHNT and CDR2 is YYREEE (reference sequence). The CDR3 sequence is CASSNSLKEQFF. The CDR3 DNA is TGTGCCAGCAGTAATAGCCTCAAGGAGCAGTTCTTC. Complete variable domain (other parts from reference TRBV5-4 and TRBJ2-1): ETGVTQSPTHLIKTRGQQVTLRCSSQSGHNTVSWYQQALGQGPQFIFQYYREEENGRGNFPPRFSGLQFPNYSSELNVNALELDDSALYLCASSNSLKEQFFGPGTRLTVL.

CDR3 sequence: CASSPTNTGWTYGYTF. The CDR3 DNA follows: TGCGCCAGCAGCCCTACTAATACAGGCTGGACCTATGGCTACACCTTC. The chain has TRBV5-1 and TRBJ1-2; a weak D match, TRBD1 (5 bases). Trimming took off 4 bases at V and 4 bases at J, with 20 bases between the two ends. Germline CDR1 SGHRS, CDR2 YFSETQ. The CDR3 is 16 residues long.